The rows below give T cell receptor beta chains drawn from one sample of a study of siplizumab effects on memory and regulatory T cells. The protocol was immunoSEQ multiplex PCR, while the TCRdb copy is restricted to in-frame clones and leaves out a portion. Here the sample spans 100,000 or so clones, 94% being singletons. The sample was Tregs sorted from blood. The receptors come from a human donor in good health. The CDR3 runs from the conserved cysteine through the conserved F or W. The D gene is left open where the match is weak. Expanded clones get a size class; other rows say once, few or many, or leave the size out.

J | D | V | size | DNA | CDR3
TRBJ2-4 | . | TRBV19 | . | TGTGCCAGTAGTATAGATAAAGGGATCGGGGCTTTAGCCAAAAACATTCAGTACTTC | CASSIDKGIGALAKNIQYF
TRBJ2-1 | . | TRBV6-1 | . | TGTGCCAGCAGTAGGACGGTGAGCTCCTACAATGAGCAGTTCTTC | CASSRTVSSYNEQFF
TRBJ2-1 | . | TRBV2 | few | TGTGCCAGGATAGGATCCCTTCAGGACTACAATGAGCAGTTCTTC | CARIGSLQDYNEQFF
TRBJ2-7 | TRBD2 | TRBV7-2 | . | TGTGCCAGCAGCTTAGTTCTAGCGGGTTCCTACGAGCAGTACTTC | CASSLVLAGSYEQYF
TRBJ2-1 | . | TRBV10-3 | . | TGTGCCATCAGTGAGTCGAAGTTCAATGAGCAGTTCTTC | CAISESKFNEQFF
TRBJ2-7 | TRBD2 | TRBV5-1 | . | TGCGCCAGCAGCTTGTTTTGGGAGGGCCCGGGTGAGCAGTACTTC | CASSLFWEGPGEQYF
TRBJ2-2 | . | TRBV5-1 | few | TGCGCCAGCAGCCTGACTACCACCGGGGAGCTGTTTTTT | CASSLTTTGELFF
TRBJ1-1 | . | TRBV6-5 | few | TGTGCCAGCAGTTACGGATTCCTGAACACTGAAGCTTTCTTT | CASSYGFLNTEAFF
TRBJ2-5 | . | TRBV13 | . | TGTGCCAGCAGCCGCAGGGATCGGGAGACCCAGTACTTC | CASSRRDRETQYF
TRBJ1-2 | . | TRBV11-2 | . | TGTGCCAGCAGCCCGGGACCTGAGAGTTACACCTTC | CASSPGPESYTF
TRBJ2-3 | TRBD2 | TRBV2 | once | TGTGCCAGCAGTGACCCGACTAGCGGGAGGAGGGATACGCAGTATTTT | CASSDPTSGRRDTQYF
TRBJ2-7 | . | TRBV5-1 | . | TGCGCCAGCAGCTCCGGAGCTTACGAGCAGTACTTC | CASSSGAYEQYF
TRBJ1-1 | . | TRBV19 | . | TGTGCCAGTAGTATAGTCCGTGTGGGGGGAACTGAAGCTTTCTTT | CASSIVRVGGTEAFF
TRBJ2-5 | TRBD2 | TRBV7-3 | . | TGTGCCAGCAGCCCAGCGGGAGGGGCGCAAGAGACCCAGTACTTC | CASSPAGGAQETQYF
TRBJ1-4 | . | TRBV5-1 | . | . | CASSFGPGRDEKLFF
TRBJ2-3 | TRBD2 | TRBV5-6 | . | TGTGCCAGCAGCTTGACCAGGACTAGCGGAGTCACAGATACGCAGTATTTT | CASSLTRTSGVTDTQYF
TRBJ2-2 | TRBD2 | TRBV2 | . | TGTGCCAGCAGTCCTACGCTAAGCGGGAGGGCCACCGGGGAGCTGTTTTTT | CASSPTLSGRATGELFF
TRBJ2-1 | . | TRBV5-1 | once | TGCGCCAGCAGGGATACGCTGGTTGGGGGTGAGCAGTTCTTC | CASRDTLVGGEQFF